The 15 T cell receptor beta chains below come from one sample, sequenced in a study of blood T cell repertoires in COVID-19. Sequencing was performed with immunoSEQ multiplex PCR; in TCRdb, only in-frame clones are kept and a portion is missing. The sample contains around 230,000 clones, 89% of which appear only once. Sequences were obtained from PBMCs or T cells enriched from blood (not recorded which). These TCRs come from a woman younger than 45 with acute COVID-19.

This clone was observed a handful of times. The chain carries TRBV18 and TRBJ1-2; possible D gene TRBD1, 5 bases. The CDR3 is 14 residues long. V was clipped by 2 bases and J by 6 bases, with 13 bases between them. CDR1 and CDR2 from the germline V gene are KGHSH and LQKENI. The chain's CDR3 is CASSPSTGYNGYTF. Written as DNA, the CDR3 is TGTGCCAGCTCACCATCTACAGGATATAATGGCTACACCTTC.

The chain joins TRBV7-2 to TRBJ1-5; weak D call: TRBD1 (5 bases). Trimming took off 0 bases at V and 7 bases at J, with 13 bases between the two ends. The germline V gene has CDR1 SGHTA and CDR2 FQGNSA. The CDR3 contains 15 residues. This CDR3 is CASSLAGGAGQPQHF. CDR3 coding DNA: TGTGCCAGCAGCTTAGCAGGAGGGGCTGGGCAGCCCCAGCATTTT.

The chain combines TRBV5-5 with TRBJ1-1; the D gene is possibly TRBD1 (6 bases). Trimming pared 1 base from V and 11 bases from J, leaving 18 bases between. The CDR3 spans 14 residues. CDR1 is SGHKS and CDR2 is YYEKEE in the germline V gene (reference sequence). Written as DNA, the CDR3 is TGTGCCAGCAGCTTGTCCAGGGACAACCTTTGGGCTTTCTTT. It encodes CASSLSRDNLWAFF.

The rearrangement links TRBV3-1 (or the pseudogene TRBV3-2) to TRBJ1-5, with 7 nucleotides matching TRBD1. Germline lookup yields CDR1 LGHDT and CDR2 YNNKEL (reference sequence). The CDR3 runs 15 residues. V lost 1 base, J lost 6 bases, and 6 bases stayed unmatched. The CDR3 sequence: CASSQGLGGPQPQHF. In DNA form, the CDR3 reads TGTGCCAGCAGCCAAGGGCTAGGGGGCCCTCAGCCCCAGCATTTT.

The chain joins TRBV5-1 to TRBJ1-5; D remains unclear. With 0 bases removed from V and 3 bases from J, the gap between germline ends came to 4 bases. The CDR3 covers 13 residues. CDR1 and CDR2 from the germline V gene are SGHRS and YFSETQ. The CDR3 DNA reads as TGCGCCAGCAGCTTGGCTCTCAATCAGCCCCAGCATTTT. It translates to CASSLALNQPQHF.

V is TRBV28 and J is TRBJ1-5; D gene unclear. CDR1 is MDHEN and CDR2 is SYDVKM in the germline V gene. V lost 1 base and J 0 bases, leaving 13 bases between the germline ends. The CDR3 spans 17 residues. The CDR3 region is CASSLSLTPDSNQPQHF. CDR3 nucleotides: TGTGCCAGCAGTTTATCCCTAACCCCCGATAGCAATCAGCCCCAGCATTTT.

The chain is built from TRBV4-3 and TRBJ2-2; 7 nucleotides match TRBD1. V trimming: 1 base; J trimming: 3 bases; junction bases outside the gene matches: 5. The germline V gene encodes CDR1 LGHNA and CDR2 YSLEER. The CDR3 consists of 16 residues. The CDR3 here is CASSQVGRGYTGELFF. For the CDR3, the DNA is TGCGCCAGCAGCCAAGTAGGCAGGGGGTACACCGGGGAGCTGTTTTTT.

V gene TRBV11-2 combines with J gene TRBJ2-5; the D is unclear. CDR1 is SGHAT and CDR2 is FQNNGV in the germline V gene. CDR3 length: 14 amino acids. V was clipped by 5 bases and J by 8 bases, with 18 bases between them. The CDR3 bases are TGTGCCAGCAGCGCCTCCGGTCCCAAGAGAACCCAGTACTTC. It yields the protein CASSASGPKRTQYF.

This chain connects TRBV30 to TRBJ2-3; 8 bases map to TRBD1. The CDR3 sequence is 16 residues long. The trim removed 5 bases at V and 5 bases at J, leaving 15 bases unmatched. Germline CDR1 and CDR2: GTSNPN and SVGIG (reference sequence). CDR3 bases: TGTGCCTGGGGGGGCCCGGACAGGGATAGGGTAGATACGCAGTATTTT. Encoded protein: CAWGGPDRDRVDTQYF.

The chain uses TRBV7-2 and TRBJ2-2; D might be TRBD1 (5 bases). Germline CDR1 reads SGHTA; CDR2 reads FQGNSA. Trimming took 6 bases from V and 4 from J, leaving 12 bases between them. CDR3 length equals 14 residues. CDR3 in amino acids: CASRRERGTGELFF. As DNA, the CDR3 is TGTGCCAGCAGAAGAGAAAGGGGCACCGGGGAGCTGTTTTTT.

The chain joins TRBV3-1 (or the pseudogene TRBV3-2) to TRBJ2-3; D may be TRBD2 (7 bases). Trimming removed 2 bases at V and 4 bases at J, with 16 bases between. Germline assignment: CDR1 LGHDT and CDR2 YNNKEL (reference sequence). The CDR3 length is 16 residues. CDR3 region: CASSQIGGGRPDTQYF. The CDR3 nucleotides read TGTGCCAGCAGCCAAATAGGGGGGGGCCGCCCAGATACGCAGTATTTT.

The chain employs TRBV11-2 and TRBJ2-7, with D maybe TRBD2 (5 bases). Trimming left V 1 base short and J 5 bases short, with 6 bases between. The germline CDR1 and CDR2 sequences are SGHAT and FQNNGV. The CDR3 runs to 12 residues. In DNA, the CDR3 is TGTGCCAGCAGCTTAGGGAGGAACGAGCAGTACTTC. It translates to CASSLGRNEQYF.

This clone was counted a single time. This CDR3 reads CASSTKTGLSPLHF. The CDR3 DNA reads as TGTGCCAGCAGCACTAAGACAGGGCTTTCACCCCTCCACTTT. The chain uses TRBV7-2 and TRBJ1-6, with 7 bases identical to TRBD1. The CDR3 has 14 residues. Germline values: CDR1 SGHTA, CDR2 FQGNSA. The V segment lost 5 bases and the J segment 9 bases; nucleotides outside the gene matches: 7.

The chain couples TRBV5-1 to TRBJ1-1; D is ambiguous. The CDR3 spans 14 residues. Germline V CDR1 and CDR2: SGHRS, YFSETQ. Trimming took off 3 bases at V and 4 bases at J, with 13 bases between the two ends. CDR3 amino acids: CASSSRTEGTEAFF. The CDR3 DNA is TGCGCCAGCAGCTCCAGGACTGAAGGCACTGAAGCTTTCTTT. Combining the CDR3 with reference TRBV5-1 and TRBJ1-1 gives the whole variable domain KAGVTQTPRYLIKTRGQQVTLSCSPISGHRSVSWYQQTPGQGLQFLFEYFSETQRNKGNFPGRFSGRQFSNSRSEMNVSTLELGDSALYLCASSSRTEGTEAFFGQGTRLTVV.

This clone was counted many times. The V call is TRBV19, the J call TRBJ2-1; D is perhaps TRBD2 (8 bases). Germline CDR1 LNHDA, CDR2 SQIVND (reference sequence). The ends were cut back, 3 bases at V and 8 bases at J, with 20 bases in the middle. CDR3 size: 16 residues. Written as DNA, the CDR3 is TGTGCCAGTAGTATCCTGACAGGGATCGGGGGGGATGAGCAGTTCTTC. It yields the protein CASSILTGIGGDEQFF.